The 30 T cell receptor beta chains below all came from one sample that was sequenced in a study of OX40 agonist ivuxolimab in advanced cancers. This table comes from immunoSEQ multiplex PCR, and its TCRdb copy is limited to in-frame clones, with some not included. This sample has roughly 34,000 clones, with approximately 89% found just once. This specimen was CD4+ or CD8+ T cells sorted from blood, taken in a trial of the OX40 agonist ivuxolimab. Receptors originate from an adult with an advanced solid tumor such as melanoma, head and neck, liver or kidney cancer.

This clone has more than one count but fewer than ten. V is TRBV30 and J is TRBJ1-2; no firm D call. The CDR3 loop spans 14 amino acids. Per germline, CDR1 GTSNPN and CDR2 SVGIG (reference sequence). V was trimmed by 0 bases and J by 8 bases, leaving 16 bases between them. The CDR3 is CAWSVTGVAGGYTF. The CDR3 nucleotides are TGTGCCTGGAGTGTAACTGGAGTGGCGGGAGGCTACACCTTC.

CDR3 protein: CASSDDRRGSGEAFF. CDR3 coding DNA: TGTGCCAGCAGTGACGACCGAAGGGGGTCTGGTGAAGCTTTCTTT. The V gene is TRBV6-1, the J gene TRBJ1-1; weak D call: TRBD1 (6 bases). The CDR3 has 15 residues. V lost 3 bases to trimming and J lost 7 bases, with 18 bases between them. CDR1 MNHNS and CDR2 SASEGT come from the germline V gene.

This chain links TRBV10-2 with TRBJ1-5; tentative D call: TRBD1 (5 bases). Germline V gene sequence: CDR1 WSHSY, CDR2 SAAADI. CDR3 length: 14 residues. Trimming stripped 0 bases from V and 11 bases from J, with 14 bases between. The CDR3 sequence: CASSESKGPATQHF. CDR3 nucleotide sequence: TGCGCCAGCAGTGAGTCGAAGGGGCCCGCCACCCAGCATTTT.

The J gene is TRBJ2-5, the V gene TRBV30; D possibly uses TRBD1 or TRBD2 (5 bases each). CDR1 is GTSNPN, CDR2 SVGIG, per germline (reference sequence). Trimming left V 4 bases short and J 2 bases short, with 11 bases between. This CDR3 is built from 13 residues. The CDR3 loop is CAWTWGSQETQYF. Written as DNA, the CDR3 is TGTGCCTGGACTTGGGGGTCTCAAGAGACCCAGTACTTC.

The V call is TRBV28, the J call TRBJ2-7; TRBD2 matches at 7 bases. The length of the CDR3 is 15 residues. V lost 6 bases to trimming and J lost 6 bases; unmatched junction nucleotides: 14. Per the germline V gene, CDR1 is MDHEN and CDR2 is SYDVKM. The CDR3 here is CASRRSGPRGVEQYF. Written as DNA, the CDR3 is TGTGCCAGCAGACGTTCTGGGCCCCGGGGGGTCGAGCAGTACTTC. The entire variable domain, with the rest obtained from reference TRBV28 and TRBJ2-7, is as follows: DVKVTQSSRYLVKRTGEKVFLECVQDMDHENMFWYRQDPGLGLRLIYFSYDVKMKEKGDIPEGYSVSREKKERFSLILESASTNQTSMYLCASRRSGPRGVEQYFGPGTRLTVT.

J is TRBJ1-6 and V is TRBV30; D is perhaps TRBD1 (6 bases). V gave up 3 bases and J gave up 10 bases, with 19 bases separating them. This CDR3 is 15 amino acids long. Germline lookup yields CDR1 GTSNPN and CDR2 SVGIG (reference sequence). The CDR3 nucleotides are TGTGCCTGGAGGTGGGGGCGGATCGGGGAATCACCCCTCCACTTT. This gives the protein CAWRWGRIGESPLHF.

This clone was detected a few times. The chain recombines TRBV4-1 with TRBJ2-7; no clear D gene. CDR3 length: 15 amino acids. V was pared by 0 bases and J by 4 bases, with 13 bases between. Looked up from germline, CDR1 is MGHRA and CDR2 is YSYEKL. The CDR3 bases are TGCGCCAGCAGCCAAGAGGAGTGGGCGAATTACGAGCAGTACTTC. It specifies CASSQEEWANYEQYF.

This clone was picked up one time. This sequence joins TRBV5-1 and TRBJ2-3; D uncertain. V lost 6 bases and J lost 2, with 13 bases in between. CDR3 length equals 14 residues. Per the germline V gene, CDR1 is SGHRS and CDR2 is YFSETQ. CDR3 residues: CASTLLGTTDTQYF. The CDR3 coding sequence is TGCGCCAGCACTCTCCTCGGAACCACAGATACGCAGTATTTT.

This clone was counted a single time. The chain employs TRBV19 and TRBJ1-2; 9 bases agree with TRBD1. Looked up from germline, CDR1 is LNHDA and CDR2 is SQIVND (reference sequence). After removal of 6 bases from V and 5 bases from J, the junction contained 7 bases not matched to a gene. This CDR3 has 14 amino acids. CDR3 DNA: TGTGCCAGTAGCAACAGGGGGCCCTTGTATGGCTACACCTTC. Its protein is CASSNRGPLYGYTF.

This clone was seen just once. The chain recombines TRBV19 with TRBJ2-5, with TRBD1 matching over 9 bases. The V and J ends lost 6 bases and 3 bases, in that order; junction bases with no gene match: 8. The CDR3 has 15 amino acids. The V gene's germline CDR1 is LNHDA and CDR2 SQIVND (reference sequence). This chain's CDR3 is CASRTTGGEKETQYF. The CDR3 region has the DNA TGTGCCAGTAGGACGACAGGGGGAGAAAAAGAGACCCAGTACTTC.

The chain combines TRBV28 with TRBJ1-2, with 7 bases aligning to TRBD1. CDR3 size: 13 residues. Trimming took 5 bases from V and 7 from J; bases not matched to a gene: 7. From germline, CDR1 is MDHEN and CDR2 SYDVKM. CDR3 region: CASSTGTVIGYTF. The CDR3 DNA reads TGTGCCAGCAGTACCGGGACAGTAATTGGCTACACCTTC.

The V call is TRBV7-9, the J call TRBJ1-5; the D is unclear. This CDR3 has 14 amino acids. CDR1 and CDR2 (germline): SEHNR, FQNEAQ (reference sequence). The V end was cut by 4 bases, the J end by 0 bases, with 7 bases between. The CDR3 DNA sequence: TGTGCCAGCAGCTCGCTGGATAGCAATCAGCCCCAGCATTTT. Protein product: CASSSLDSNQPQHF.

This rearrangement joins TRBV7-2 to TRBJ2-1; maybe TRBD1 (8 bases). V lost 4 bases and J lost 9, with 19 bases in between. This CDR3 is built from 15 residues. Germline V gives CDR1 SGHTA, CDR2 FQGNSA. The CDR3 reads CASSWSGTGGGEQFF. The DNA of the CDR3 is TGTGCCAGCAGCTGGTCCGGGACAGGCGGGGGTGAGCAGTTCTTC.

The gene calls are TRBV21-1 and TRBJ1-1. TRBV21-1 is given as a pseudogene. This CDR3 region has 16 residues. Here the CDR3 reads CASSKGARGENTEAFF. CDR3 in DNA: TGTGCCAGCAGCAAAGGCGCCCGTGGGGAGAACACTGAAGCTTTCTTT.

The rearrangement links TRBV28 to TRBJ2-1; D perhaps matches TRBD2 (6 bases). V lost 1 base and J 8 bases, leaving 9 bases between the germline ends. The CDR3 totals 13 residues. In germline, CDR1 is MDHEN, CDR2 SYDVKM. The DNA of the CDR3 is TGTGCCAGCAGTTTATCACTAGCCTATGAGCAGTTCTTC. Residues: CASSLSLAYEQFF.

The rearrangement joins TRBV19 to TRBJ1-1; D is possibly TRBD1 (5 bases). Germline loops: CDR1 LNHDA, CDR2 SQIVND (reference sequence). V lost 5 bases to trimming and J lost 6 bases, with 25 bases between them. The CDR3 is 17 residues long. In DNA, the CDR3 is TGTGCCAGTAGTGCAAGGGGACCCGGGGTTAGTGTCGCTGAAGCTTTCTTT. Protein sequence: CASSARGPGVSVAEAFF.

This clone was observed once. V is TRBV27 and J is TRBJ1-6; no clear D. Trimming cost V 7 bases and J 6 bases, with 10 bases left between them. The CDR3 consists of 13 residues. Per the germline V gene, CDR1 is MNHEY and CDR2 is SMNVEV (reference sequence). The CDR3 here is CASTPGPNSPLHF. The CDR3 nucleotides read TGTGCCAGCACCCCGGGTCCTAATTCACCCCTCCACTTT.

This chain joins TRBV30 and TRBJ2-7; D not certain. Germline V gives CDR1 GTSNPN, CDR2 SVGIG (reference sequence). With 2 bases removed from V and 5 bases from J, the gap between germline ends came to 7 bases. The CDR3 has 11 residues. In DNA, the CDR3 is TGTGCCTGGAGTTGGTCCAACGAGCAGTACTTC. This translates into CAWSWSNEQYF.

This chain links TRBV28 with TRBJ2-2; either TRBD1 or TRBD2 may supply D (6 bases each). Trimming removed 4 bases at V and 4 bases at J, with 13 bases between. Germline CDR1 and CDR2: MDHEN and SYDVKM. The CDR3 is 15 amino acids. CDR3 loop: CASSSGGAGTGELFF. CDR3 nucleotide sequence: TGTGCCAGCAGTTCCGGGGGCGCAGGCACCGGGGAGCTGTTTTTT.

This chain connects TRBV30 to TRBJ2-1, with D possibly being TRBD1 or TRBD2 (5 bases each). The CDR3 is 11 amino acids. Trimming took 3 bases from V and 10 from J, leaving 10 bases between them. Per the germline V gene, CDR1 is GTSNPN and CDR2 is SVGIG (reference sequence). The CDR3 sequence: CAWRIRDEQFF. The CDR3 DNA follows: TGTGCCTGGAGAATCCGGGACGAGCAGTTCTTC.

V usage is TRBV5-1 and J usage is TRBJ2-1; 7 nucleotides agree with TRBD2. Losses at the gene ends were 6 bases for V and 7 bases for J; bases not matched to a gene: 13. Germline V gene lookup returns CDR1 SGHRS and CDR2 YFSETQ. The CDR3 totals 15 residues. As DNA, the CDR3 is TGCGCCAGCACCACGGGGAGGGGAATGGGGAATGAGCAGTTCTTC. Its protein product is CASTTGRGMGNEQFF. Filled out from reference TRBV5-1 and TRBJ2-1, the complete variable domain reads KAGVTQTPRYLIKTRGQQVTLSCSPISGHRSVSWYQQTPGQGLQFLFEYFSETQRNKGNFPGRFSGRQFSNSRSEMNVSTLELGDSALYLCASTTGRGMGNEQFFGPGTRLTVL.

The CDR3 coding sequence is TGTGCCAGCAGACCACAGGCGCTTTATGGGGAAGCTTTCTTT. As protein: CASRPQALYGEAFF. The chain uses TRBV6-1 and TRBJ1-1; D may be TRBD1 (5 bases). The germline V gene has CDR1 MNHNS and CDR2 SASEGT. Deletions cut 6 bases from V and 8 bases from J, with 19 bases between. This CDR3 contains 14 residues.

This sequence joins TRBV7-2 and TRBJ1-3; TRBD1 might be the D (6 bases). CDR1 is SGHTA and CDR2 is FQGNSA in the germline V gene. This CDR3 has 16 amino acids. V lost 6 bases and J lost 0, with 15 bases in between. The CDR3 sequence: CASSSQRTDSGNTIYF. The CDR3 bases are TGTGCCAGCAGTTCTCAGAGGACAGACTCTGGAAACACCATATATTTT.

V gene TRBV7-3 combines with J gene TRBJ1-1, with a weak D call TRBD1 (6 bases). With 6 bases removed from V and 3 bases from J, the gap between germline ends came to 11 bases. Germline values: CDR1 SGHTA, CDR2 FQGTGA. This CDR3 comprises 13 residues. The CDR3, as DNA: TGTGCCAGCAGTCGACAGGTACACACTGAAGCTTTCTTT. Translated: CASSRQVHTEAFF. Filled out from reference TRBV7-3 and TRBJ1-1, the complete variable domain reads GAGVSQTPSNKVTEKGKYVELRCDPISGHTALYWYRQSLGQGPEFLIYFQGTGAADDSGLPNDRFFAVRPEGSVSTLKIQRTERGDSAVYLCASSRQVHTEAFFGQGTRLTVV.

V usage is TRBV11-2 and J usage is TRBJ1-1; D is perhaps TRBD1 (5 bases). The germline V gene encodes CDR1 SGHAT and CDR2 FQNNGV. This CDR3 spans 13 amino acids. Trimming pared 7 bases from V and 3 bases from J, leaving 12 bases between. For the CDR3, the DNA is TGTGCCAGCAAGGGGTCGCGTTACACTGAAGCTTTCTTT. As protein: CASKGSRYTEAFF.

Only one count was recorded for this clone. This sequence joins TRBV4-3 and TRBJ2-3; 10 positions agree with TRBD2. V dropped 0 bases and J dropped 4; count of bases not matched to a gene: 7. The CDR3 covers 17 residues. The germline gives CDR1 LGHNA, CDR2 YSLEER. Written as DNA, the CDR3 is TGCGCCAGCAGCCAAGATCCAGCGGGAGGGCGGGCAGATACGCAGTATTTT. Protein sequence: CASSQDPAGGRADTQYF.

This chain joins TRBV7-9 and TRBJ2-7; tentatively, D is TRBD1 or TRBD2 (5 bases each). CDR3 length: 14 residues. The V gene lost 5 bases and the J gene lost 2 bases, with 13 bases spanning the gap. CDR1 is SEHNR and CDR2 is FQNEAQ in the germline V gene (reference sequence). The CDR3 coding sequence is TGTGCCAGCAGCCGAGGGGCTGCAACCTACGAGCAGTACTTC. Encoded protein: CASSRGAATYEQYF.

The chain combines TRBV7-9 with TRBJ2-7; D might be TRBD1 or TRBD2, each matching 5 bases. The germline gives CDR1 SEHNR, CDR2 FQNEAQ (reference sequence). The CDR3 extends over 17 amino acids. The V and J ends lost 4 bases and 7 bases respectively, with 26 bases between them. The CDR3: CASSSFLTWDGTGEQYF. The CDR3 DNA reads TGTGCCAGCAGCTCCTTCCTAACCTGGGACGGTACGGGGGAGCAGTACTTC.

V gene TRBV10-2 combines with J gene TRBJ2-3; unclear D gene. The length of the CDR3 is 14 residues. Trimming removed 8 bases at V and 2 bases at J, with 14 bases between. Germline loops: CDR1 WSHSY, CDR2 SAAADI. DNA for the CDR3: TGCGCCAGCCTGAGTAACATCCACACAGATACGCAGTATTTT. The encoded protein is CASLSNIHTDTQYF.

The CDR3 DNA is TGCGCCAGCAGTGGGACAGACAACACCGGGGAGCTGTTTTTT. Amino acid sequence: CASSGTDNTGELFF. The rearrangement uses TRBV10-1 and TRBJ2-2, with D possibly TRBD1 on 6 matching bases. The V end lost 4 bases, the J end lost 2 bases, and 8 bases lay between the germline ends. CDR1 and CDR2 from the germline V gene are WNHNN and SYGVQD (reference sequence). The CDR3 runs to 14 residues.